The 9 T cell receptor beta chains presented below share a single source sample, sequenced in a study of blood T cell repertoires in COVID-19. Clones were read by immunoSEQ multiplex PCR, and TCRdb kept only the in-frame ones, dropping some. The sample consists of about 400,000 clones, roughly 89% of them appearing once. Sequencing was carried out using PBMCs or T cells enriched from blood (not recorded which). These TCRs come from a woman in her 30s who had recovered from COVID-19.

The rearrangement uses TRBV30 and TRBJ1-5; no clear D. CDR1 and CDR2 (germline): GTSNPN, SVGIG (reference sequence). The V end was cut by 1 base, the J end by 4 bases, with 11 bases between. The CDR3 loop spans 14 amino acids. CDR3: CAWSAMQVNQPQHF. The CDR3 DNA is TGTGCCTGGAGTGCTATGCAGGTAAATCAGCCCCAGCATTTT.

J is TRBJ1-1 and V is TRBV4-1, with TRBD1 identical over 9 bases. The CDR3 length is 12 residues. Germline-derived CDR1 and CDR2 are MGHRA and YSYEKL. J lost 7 bases, V lost 7 bases, and 4 bases had no gene match. The CDR3 nucleotides are TGCGCCAGCACAGGACAGGGGATTGAAGCTTTCTTT. Translation gives CASTGQGIEAFF.

CDR3 in amino acids: CASSIKSGGRTGELFF. CDR3 coding DNA: TGTGCCAGTAGTATCAAAAGCGGGGGGCGAACCGGGGAGCTGTTTTTT. The rearrangement links TRBV19 to TRBJ2-2; 9 nucleotides agree with TRBD2. Germline-derived CDR1 and CDR2 are LNHDA and SQIVND (reference sequence). The CDR3 is 16 amino acids. V lost 3 bases, J lost 5 bases, and 7 bases stayed unmatched.

This chain links TRBV11-3 with TRBJ2-6, with TRBD2 matching 7 bases. CDR3 length: 15 residues. CDR1 SGHNT and CDR2 YENEEA come from the germline V gene. The J segment lost 2 bases and the V segment lost 5 bases, leaving 3 bases of the junction unmatched. The CDR3 DNA is TGTGCCAGCAGCCTGGGGGGGACTGGGGCCAACGTCCTGACTTTC. Translation gives CASSLGGTGANVLTF. Based on the CDR3 plus reference TRBV11-3 and TRBJ2-6, the full variable domain is EAGVVQSPRYKIIEKKQPVAFWCNPISGHNTLYWYLQNLGQGPELLIRYENEEAVDDSQLPKDRFSAERLKGVDSTLKIQPAELGDSAVYLCASSLGGTGANVLTFGAGSRLTVL.

This sequence joins TRBV11-3 and TRBJ2-6; TRBD1 agrees at 8 bases. Germline CDR1 SGHNT, CDR2 YENEEA. Germline trimming cut 5 bases from V and 1 base from J; bases unmatched to any gene: 4. CDR3 length: 16 amino acids. The CDR3 DNA follows: TGTGCCAGCAGCGGGGGACAGGCGTCTGGGGCCAACGTCCTGACTTTC. Amino acid sequence: CASSGGQASGANVLTF.

The chain combines TRBV7-2 with TRBJ2-4; possibly TRBD2 for D (6 bases). The V end was cut by 2 bases, the J end by 7 bases, with 21 bases between. CDR3 length equals 17 residues. Germline values: CDR1 SGHTA, CDR2 FQGNSA. The CDR3, as DNA: TGTGCCAGCAGCTTACTCGCGGTCGGGGGAGTGGGCAACATTCAGTACTTC. This translates into CASSLLAVGGVGNIQYF.

CDR3 sequence (DNA): TGTGCCAGCAGTTCCCCGGGGGGGGCGATTAGTGATGGCTACACCTTC. Translated, it gives CASSSPGGAISDGYTF. This chain joins TRBV27 and TRBJ1-2, with TRBD1 as a possible D gene (6 bases). V lost 4 bases and J lost 6, with 21 bases in between. This CDR3 is 16 amino acids long. The germline V gene has CDR1 MNHEY and CDR2 SMNVEV (reference sequence).

DNA for the CDR3: TGTGCCAGCAGTTACTCGACAGAATGCGACTATGGCTACACCTTC. This codes for CASSYSTECDYGYTF. This chain joins TRBV6-8 and TRBJ1-2; TRBD1 might be the D (5 bases). This CDR3 is 15 amino acids long. V lost 0 bases and J lost 3, with 11 bases in between. Germline values: CDR1 MNHGY, CDR2 SAAAGT.

The J gene is TRBJ1-1, the V gene TRBV7-3, with D possibly matching TRBD1 (6 bases). Germline assignment: CDR1 SGHTA and CDR2 FQGTGA. Trimming left V 2 bases short and J 1 base short, with 11 bases between. The CDR3 consists of 15 residues. This CDR3 reads CASSLSPGQNTEAFF. The CDR3 region has the DNA TGTGCCAGCAGCTTATCACCGGGACAGAACACTGAAGCTTTCTTT.